The 30 T cell receptor beta chains below all came from one sample that was sequenced in a study of cytomegalovirus exposure and HLA in healthy donors. Assay used: immunoSEQ multiplex PCR; TCRdb lists only in-frame clones, some missing. The sample holds about 160,000 clones, roughly 90% seen once. Sequencing used PBMCs. Receptors originate from a woman aged 18-29 years in good health and CMV-seropositive.

This clone came up a few times. The gene calls are TRBV6-1 and TRBJ2-7; no definite D call. Per germline, CDR1 MNHNS and CDR2 SASEGT. Trimming removed 3 bases from V and 3 bases from J, with 3 bases in between. The CDR3 covers 11 residues. CDR3 in DNA: TGTGCCAGCAGTGATTACTACGAGCAGTACTTC. Its translation is CASSDYYEQYF.

This chain links TRBV7-3 with TRBJ2-7; possible D gene TRBD2, 5 bases. There are 15 residues in the CDR3. The ends were cut back, 2 bases at V and 2 bases at J, with 13 bases in the middle. Germline V lookup: CDR1 SGHTA, CDR2 FQGTGA. CDR3 loop: CASSLGVAQTYEQYF. In nucleotides, the CDR3 is TGTGCCAGCAGCTTAGGAGTAGCGCAAACCTACGAGCAGTACTTC.

The V call is TRBV30, the J call TRBJ1-1; 8 bases align to TRBD1. Unmatched junction bases numbered 10, after V lost 5 bases and J lost 5 bases. CDR3 length: 14 amino acids. CDR1 is GTSNPN, CDR2 SVGIG, per germline (reference sequence). The CDR3 spells CAWRRDRWVTEAFF. CDR3 coding DNA: TGTGCCTGGCGGAGGGACAGGTGGGTTACTGAAGCTTTCTTT.

The chain employs TRBV9 and TRBJ2-5; D possibly corresponds to TRBD2 (5 bases). Germline CDR1 reads SGDLS; CDR2 reads YYNGEE. The V and J ends lost 6 bases and 4 bases respectively, with 13 bases between them. CDR3 length equals 13 residues. The CDR3 loop reads CASTPGNSETQYF. The CDR3 coding sequence is TGTGCCAGCACCCCGGGAAACTCAGAGACCCAGTACTTC.

The V call is TRBV7-9, the J call TRBJ1-5; D may be TRBD1 (6 bases). This CDR3 region has 18 residues. The germline V gene has CDR1 SEHNR and CDR2 FQNEAQ (reference sequence). The V end lost 1 base, the J end lost 6 bases, and 22 bases lay between the germline ends. The CDR3 here is CASSLGGWTDPITQPQHF. The CDR3 DNA reads as TGTGCCAGCAGCTTAGGAGGCTGGACAGATCCTATAACTCAGCCCCAGCATTTT.

This rearrangement joins TRBV28 to TRBJ1-3; TRBD1 is a possible D gene (5 bases). The CDR3 extends over 14 amino acids. Deletions cut 6 bases from V and 8 bases from J, with 17 bases between. CDR1 is MDHEN and CDR2 is SYDVKM in the germline V gene. The CDR3 loop reads CASSPRGSEDTIYF. CDR3 in DNA: TGTGCCAGCAGCCCACGGGGGAGTGAGGACACCATATATTTT.

V gene TRBV5-4 combines with J gene TRBJ2-1; 8 nucleotides match TRBD2. CDR3 length: 16 residues. With V trimmed by 0 bases and J by 6 bases, 8 bases remained unmatched. Per the germline V gene, CDR1 is SGHNT and CDR2 is YYREEE (reference sequence). The CDR3 here is CASSLAGLELFNEQFF. Written as DNA, the CDR3 is TGTGCCAGCAGCTTGGCGGGACTAGAGTTATTCAATGAGCAGTTCTTC. Drawing the rest from reference TRBV5-4 and TRBJ2-1, the complete variable domain is ETGVTQSPTHLIKTRGQQVTLRCSSQSGHNTVSWYQQALGQGPQFIFQYYREEENGRGNFPPRFSGLQFPNYSSELNVNALELDDSALYLCASSLAGLELFNEQFFGPGTRLTVL.

The chain uses TRBV20-1 and TRBJ1-1, with D possibly TRBD1 on 6 matching bases. This CDR3 has 11 amino acids. Germline-derived CDR1 and CDR2 are DFQATT and SNEGSKA (reference sequence). The CDR3 region is CGTGKRAEAFF. Written as DNA, the CDR3 is TGCGGCACAGGGAAACGGGCTGAAGCTTTCTTT.

This chain joins TRBV20-1 and TRBJ2-7; D not resolved. Per the germline V gene, CDR1 is DFQATT and CDR2 is SNEGSKA (reference sequence). The V gene lost 5 bases and the J gene lost 5 bases, with 7 bases spanning the gap. CDR3 length: 10 amino acids. CDR3 sequence (DNA): TGCAGTGCTCACGAGGACGAGCAGTACTTC. This encodes CSAHEDEQYF.

The CDR3 DNA reads as TGTGCCTGGAAGACTATGAGGACTAGCGGGACGTACAATGAGCAGTTCTTC. It translates to CAWKTMRTSGTYNEQFF. The rearrangement uses TRBV30 and TRBJ2-1, with 12 bases lining up with TRBD2. CDR1 and CDR2 (germline): GTSNPN, SVGIG (reference sequence). Trimming cost V 4 bases and J 4 bases; bases outside gene matches: 11. The CDR3 sequence is 17 residues long.

The sample holds a few counts of this clone. The chain is built from TRBV11-3 and TRBJ2-7; 7 bases match TRBD1. CDR1 is SGHNT, CDR2 YENEEA, per germline. Germline trimming cut 5 bases from V and 2 bases from J; bases unmatched to any gene: 0. The CDR3 has 12 residues. The CDR3 sequence is CASSQGAYEQYF. The CDR3 DNA sequence: TGTGCCAGCAGCCAGGGGGCCTACGAGCAGTACTTC.

The gene calls are TRBV7-8 and TRBJ1-2, with D perhaps TRBD1 (6 bases). CDR3 length: 14 amino acids. Trimming stripped 0 bases from V and 7 bases from J, with 12 bases between. In germline, CDR1 is SGHVS, CDR2 FQNEAQ. The CDR3 is CASSLAVFRGGYTF. The CDR3 nucleotides read TGTGCCAGCAGCTTAGCGGTGTTCAGGGGTGGCTACACCTTC. Using reference TRBV7-8 and TRBJ1-2 for the parts outside the CDR3, the full variable domain is GAGVSQSPRYKVAKRGQDVALRCDPISGHVSLFWYQQALGQGPEFLTYFQNEAQLDKSGLPSDRFFAERPEGSVSTLKIQRTQQEDSAVYLCASSLAVFRGGYTFGSGTRLTVV.

This chain connects TRBV5-1 to TRBJ2-1; no reliable D call. Germline V gene data show CDR1 as SGHRS and CDR2 as YFSETQ. Trimming took 2 bases from V and 8 from J, leaving 14 bases between them. This CDR3 region has 14 residues. The CDR3 DNA is TGCGCCAGCAGCTTCGGCCAAGGAGCCCATGAGCAGTTCTTC. Protein sequence: CASSFGQGAHEQFF.

This clone was counted a single time. CDR3 nucleotides: TGTGCCAGCAGTGAGACACGGGGTGGGAGCGGGAATGAGCAGTTCTTC. Residues: CASSETRGGSGNEQFF. The chain employs TRBV25-1 and TRBJ2-1; D is perhaps TRBD2 (6 bases). This CDR3 region has 16 residues. V lost 3 bases, J lost 7 bases, and 19 bases lay in between. Germline CDR1 and CDR2: MGHDK and SYGVNS. Based on the CDR3 plus reference TRBV25-1 and TRBJ2-1, the full variable domain is EADIYQTPRYLVIGTGKKITLECSQTMGHDKMYWYQQDPGMELHLIHYSYGVNSTEKGDLSSESTVSRIRTEHFPLTLESARPSHTSQYLCASSETRGGSGNEQFFGPGTRLTVL.

The V call is TRBV4-1, the J call TRBJ2-2, with 8 bases identical to TRBD1. The germline CDR1 and CDR2 sequences are MGHRA and YSYEKL. Trimming cost V 2 bases and J 7 bases; bases outside gene matches: 9. CDR3 size: 16 residues. This CDR3 is CASSQFIDRGHGELFF. The CDR3 nucleotides read TGCGCCAGCAGCCAATTCATCGACAGGGGTCACGGGGAGCTGTTTTTT.

The chain is built from TRBV5-4 and TRBJ2-7; 8 positions agree with TRBD2. The CDR3 totals 15 residues. Germline V gene lookup returns CDR1 SGHNT and CDR2 YYREEE (reference sequence). The junction had 11 bases not matched to a gene; V was cut back by 4 bases and J by 5 bases. CDR3 nucleotides: TGTGCCAGCAGCGGGGATGTTAGCGGGATAGACGAGCAGTACTTC. It encodes CASSGDVSGIDEQYF. The whole variable domain, filled in from reference TRBV5-4 and TRBJ2-7, reads ETGVTQSPTHLIKTRGQQVTLRCSSQSGHNTVSWYQQALGQGPQFIFQYYREEENGRGNFPPRFSGLQFPNYSSELNVNALELDDSALYLCASSGDVSGIDEQYFGPGTRLTVT.

The chain uses TRBV4-1 and TRBJ1-2, with D perhaps TRBD1 (5 bases). With 0 bases removed from V and 1 base from J, the gap between germline ends came to 9 bases. Germline CDR1 is MGHRA and CDR2 is YSYEKL. The length of the CDR3 is 15 residues. The CDR3 DNA is TGCGCCAGCAGCCAAGATCAGGGCATTAACTATGGCTACACCTTC. It is translated as CASSQDQGINYGYTF.

This clone was picked up a small number of times. The chain recombines TRBV25-1 with TRBJ2-5; D is uncertain. Germline CDR1 and CDR2: MGHDK and SYGVNS. The CDR3 runs 12 residues. V was trimmed by 1 base and J by 4 bases, leaving 4 bases between them. CDR3 sequence (DNA): TGTGCCAGCAGTGAATCCGGAGAGACCCAGTACTTC. Translated: CASSESGETQYF.

The chain carries TRBV5-5 and TRBJ2-3, with 7 positions matching TRBD1. The germline gives CDR1 SGHKS, CDR2 YYEKEE (reference sequence). There are 14 residues in the CDR3. V lost 9 bases and J lost 2; bases outside the gene matches: 9. The CDR3 DNA reads TGTGCCACCCAGAGGGGGCTTTACACAGATACGCAGTATTTT. It is translated as CATQRGLYTDTQYF.

J is TRBJ1-1 and V is TRBV7-8; 9 positions agree with TRBD1. Germline lookup yields CDR1 SGHVS and CDR2 FQNEAQ. The trim removed 3 bases at V and 5 bases at J, leaving 4 bases unmatched. The CDR3 is 14 residues long. CDR3 coding DNA: TGTGCCAGCAGCTTCAGGGACAGGGATACTGAAGCTTTCTTT. The encoded protein is CASSFRDRDTEAFF.

V usage is TRBV19 and J usage is TRBJ2-5; D might be TRBD2 (6 bases). This CDR3 is built from 14 residues. Germline V gene sequence: CDR1 LNHDA, CDR2 SQIVND (reference sequence). V was cut by 11 bases and J by 4 bases, with 20 bases left in between. The CDR3 DNA reads TGTGCCGTTGCGGCCCTCCGGGACTTAGAGACCCAGTACTTC. Translation gives CAVAALRDLETQYF.

The chain couples TRBV5-6 to TRBJ1-2; TRBD1 matches 11 bases. The CDR3 is 15 amino acids. CDR1 is SGHDT, CDR2 YYEEEE, per germline. The V segment lost 3 bases and the J segment 4 bases; nucleotides outside the gene matches: 5. In nucleotides, the CDR3 is TGTGCCAGCAGCTCGGGACAGGGGGATTTCTATGGCTACACCTTC. Translated, it gives CASSSGQGDFYGYTF.

As DNA, the CDR3 is TGTGCCAGCAGCGTAGTAATGGAGGGGTCTGAAGCTTTCTTT. Protein: CASSVVMEGSEAFF. The chain joins TRBV9 to TRBJ1-1; a weak D match, TRBD1 (5 bases). V lost 0 bases and J lost 6, with 12 bases in between. The CDR3 has 14 amino acids. Looked up from germline, CDR1 is SGDLS and CDR2 is YYNGEE.

The chain recombines TRBV5-1 with TRBJ2-3, with D possibly matching TRBD1 (6 bases). The germline gives CDR1 SGHRS, CDR2 YFSETQ. This CDR3 has 16 amino acids. V was pared by 0 bases and J by 0 bases, with 11 bases between. The CDR3 region is CASSLARDTSTDTQYF. As DNA, the CDR3 is TGCGCCAGCAGCTTGGCTAGGGACACTAGCACAGATACGCAGTATTTT.

This clone was observed once. The chain recombines TRBV14 with TRBJ2-1; possibly TRBD1 for D (6 bases). The V gene lost 7 bases and the J gene lost 8 bases, with 15 bases spanning the gap. CDR3 size: 13 residues. Per the germline V gene, CDR1 is SGHDN and CDR2 is FVKESK. The CDR3 sequence is CASTIRGSDEQFF. CDR3 coding DNA: TGTGCCAGCACTATTAGGGGGAGCGATGAGCAGTTCTTC.

The chain carries TRBV10-3 and TRBJ2-4, with 7 bases fitting TRBD2. Germline V gene data show CDR1 as ENHRY and CDR2 as SYGVKD. Germline trimming cut 0 bases from V and 3 bases from J; bases unmatched to any gene: 8. There are 17 residues in the CDR3. DNA of the CDR3: TGTGCCATCAGTGAGTCGTGGGGGGGGTCCGACAAAAACATTCAGTACTTC. This codes for CAISESWGGSDKNIQYF.

The genes are TRBV9 and TRBJ1-1; 8 nucleotides line up with TRBD1. CDR1 and CDR2 from the germline V gene are SGDLS and YYNGEE. Trimming took 4 bases from V and 5 from J; bases not matched to a gene: 4. The CDR3 is 13 residues long. CDR3: CASSSRGRTEAFF. CDR3 nucleotide sequence: TGTGCCAGCAGCTCCAGGGGGCGAACTGAAGCTTTCTTT.

This clone has a single count. CDR3 coding DNA: TGTGCCAGCAGCTTAGAGGGGCTACGCTACGAGCAGTACTTC. The encoded protein is CASSLEGLRYEQYF. This chain joins TRBV13 and TRBJ2-7, with D tentatively TRBD1 (5 bases). The V end lost 1 base, the J end lost 3 bases, and 10 bases lay between the germline ends. Germline values: CDR1 PRHDT, CDR2 FYEKMQ (reference sequence). The CDR3 runs 14 residues. The full variable domain, its missing parts supplied by reference TRBV13 and TRBJ2-7, is AAGVIQSPRHLIKEKRETATLKCYPIPRHDTVYWYQQGPGQDPQFLISFYEKMQSDKGSIPDRFSAQQFSDYHSELNMSSLELGDSALYFCASSLEGLRYEQYFGPGTRLTVT.

The chain is built from TRBV7-8 and TRBJ2-5, with TRBD1 matching over 11 bases. Germline values: CDR1 SGHVS, CDR2 FQNEAQ. CDR3 size: 14 residues. The V and J ends lost 4 bases and 4 bases, in that order; junction bases with no gene match: 2. The chain's CDR3 is CASSWGTGGETQYF. CDR3 coding DNA: TGTGCCAGCAGCTGGGGGACAGGGGGAGAGACCCAGTACTTC.

Written as DNA, the CDR3 is TGCAGTCCCGGGACAGGTTATGGCTACACCTTC. Amino acid sequence: CSPGTGYGYTF. The chain joins TRBV20-1 to TRBJ1-2, with 8 bases identical to TRBD1. The germline V gene encodes CDR1 DFQATT and CDR2 SNEGSKA (reference sequence). The CDR3 is 11 amino acids. Unmatched junction bases numbered 4, after V lost 8 bases and J lost 5 bases.